This is a list of T cell receptor beta chains from one sample in a study of T cells in Graves' hyperthyroidism and ophthalmopathy. TCRdb reprocessed the multiplex PCR reads with MiXCR, giving one entry per CDR3 protein. This table has 300,000 or so distinct CDR3 sequences, about 20% appearing once. The sample was blood. All receptors derive from a woman between 50 and 59 years old with Graves' hyperthyroidism. Each CDR3 is given without its conserved first and last residue. Fields, in order: V gene, J gene, CDR3 length, CDR3 protein.

V gene: TRBV20-1; J gene: TRBJ2-3; CDR3 length: 11; CDR3 protein: SARNTGSDTQY
V gene: TRBV12-3/TRBV12-4; J gene: TRBJ1-1; CDR3 length: 10; CDR3 protein: ASSLAQGEAF
V gene: TRBV9; J gene: TRBJ1-3; CDR3 length: 13; CDR3 protein: ASSVTESSGNTIY
V gene: TRBV2; J gene: TRBJ2-4; CDR3 length: 10; CDR3 protein: ASRGQKNIQY
V gene: TRBV12-3/TRBV12-4; J gene: TRBJ2-5; CDR3 length: 12; CDR3 protein: ASRLTPGGETQY
V gene: TRBV5-1; J gene: TRBJ2-3; CDR3 length: 15; CDR3 protein: ASSPPFGSGGTDTQY
V gene: TRBV28; J gene: TRBJ2-1; CDR3 length: 12; CDR3 protein: ASSFPPSGGGPF
V gene: TRBV20-1; J gene: TRBJ2-3; CDR3 length: 12; CDR3 protein: SARLLAGGDTQY
V gene: TRBV7-6; J gene: TRBJ2-2; CDR3 length: 13; CDR3 protein: ASSSSDYGAGELF
V gene: TRBV10-3; J gene: TRBJ1-1; CDR3 length: 10; CDR3 protein: AISDVEELAF
V gene: TRBV2; J gene: TRBJ2-3; CDR3 length: 12; CDR3 protein: ASQRQGGTDTQY
V gene: TRBV6-1; J gene: TRBJ1-1; CDR3 length: 11; CDR3 protein: ASSSDRGLEAF
V gene: TRBV28; J gene: TRBJ2-1; CDR3 length: 11; CDR3 protein: ATVEGCPNEQF